The T cell receptor beta chain described here comes from a study of cytomegalovirus exposure and HLA in healthy donors. With regard to this clone: Its antigen is as yet unknown.

Though nominally healthy at sampling, donors likely had unrecorded immune exposures. Study-level points and caveats: In vitro experiments confirmed that a few CMV-associated chains were specific for CMV antigens. It was about 180 TCR beta chains that were listed as cytomegalovirus-associated. There were some public TCRs occurring in many donors, but most TCR sequences were rare.

This CDR3 comprises 16 residues. Trimming took 4 bases from V and 6 from J; bases not matched to a gene: 13. Per germline, CDR1 SGHNT and CDR2 YYREEE (reference sequence). The PCR ran on 60 Vbeta and 13 Jbeta primers. Sequenced by immunoSEQ multiplex PCR; TCRdb stores in-frame clones only, minus some. The sample contains under 150,000 clones, under 85% of which appear only once. This sequence originates from a woman between 18 and 30 years old in good health and CMV-seronegative. This rearrangement joins TRBV5-4 to TRBJ2-3, with TRBD2 identical over 8 bases. The source material was PBMCs. The CDR3 is CASSPELAAGRDTQYF. The CDR3 DNA sequence: TGTGCCAGCAGCCCAGAACTAGCGGCCGGGAGGGATACGCAGTATTTT.